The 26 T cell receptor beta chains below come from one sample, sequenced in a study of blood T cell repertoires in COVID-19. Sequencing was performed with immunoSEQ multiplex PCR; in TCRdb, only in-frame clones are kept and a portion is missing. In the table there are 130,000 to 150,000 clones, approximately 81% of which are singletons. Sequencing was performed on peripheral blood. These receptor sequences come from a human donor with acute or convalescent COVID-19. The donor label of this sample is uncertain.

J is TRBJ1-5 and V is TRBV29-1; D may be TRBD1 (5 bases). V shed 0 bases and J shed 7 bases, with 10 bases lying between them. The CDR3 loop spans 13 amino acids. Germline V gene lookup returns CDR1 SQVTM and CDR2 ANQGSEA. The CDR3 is CSVEDRRGQPQHF. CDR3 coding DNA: TGCAGCGTTGAAGATCGGAGGGGCCAGCCCCAGCATTTT.

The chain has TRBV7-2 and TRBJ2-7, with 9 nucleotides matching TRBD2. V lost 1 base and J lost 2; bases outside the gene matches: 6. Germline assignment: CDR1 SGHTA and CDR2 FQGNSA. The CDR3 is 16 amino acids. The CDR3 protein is CASSLEGASGAYEQYV. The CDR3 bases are TGTGCCAGCAGCTTAGAGGGGGCTAGCGGGGCCTACGAGCAGTACGTC.

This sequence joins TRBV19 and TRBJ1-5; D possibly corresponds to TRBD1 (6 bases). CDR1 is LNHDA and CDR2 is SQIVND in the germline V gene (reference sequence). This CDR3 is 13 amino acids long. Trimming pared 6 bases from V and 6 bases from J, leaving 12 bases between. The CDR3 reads CASSPGAGQPQHF. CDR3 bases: TGTGCCAGTAGCCCAGGGGCGGGTCAGCCCCAGCATTTT.

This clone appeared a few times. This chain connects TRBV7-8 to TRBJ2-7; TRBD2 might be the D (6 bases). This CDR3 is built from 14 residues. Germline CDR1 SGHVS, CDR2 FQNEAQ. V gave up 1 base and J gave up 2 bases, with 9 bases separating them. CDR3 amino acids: CASSLEGGPYEQYF. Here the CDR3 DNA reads TGTGCCAGCAGCTTAGAAGGAGGGCCCTACGAGCAGTACTTC.

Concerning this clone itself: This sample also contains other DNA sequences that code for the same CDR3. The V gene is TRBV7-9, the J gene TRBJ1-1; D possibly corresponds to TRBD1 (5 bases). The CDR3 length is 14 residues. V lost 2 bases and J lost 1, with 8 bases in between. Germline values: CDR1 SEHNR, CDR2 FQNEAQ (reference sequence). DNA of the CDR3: TGTGCCAGCAGCTTACAGGGCGGGAACACTGAAGCTTTCTTT. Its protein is CASSLQGGNTEAFF.

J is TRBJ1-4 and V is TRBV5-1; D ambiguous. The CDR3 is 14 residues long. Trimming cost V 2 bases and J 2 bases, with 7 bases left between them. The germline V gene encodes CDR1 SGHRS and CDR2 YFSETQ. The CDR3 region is CASSFAGTNEKLFF. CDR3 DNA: TGCGCCAGCAGCTTCGCGGGGACTAATGAAAAACTGTTTTTT.

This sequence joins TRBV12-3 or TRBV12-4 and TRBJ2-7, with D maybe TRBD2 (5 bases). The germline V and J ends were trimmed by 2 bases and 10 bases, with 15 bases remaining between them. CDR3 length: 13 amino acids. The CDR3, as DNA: TGTGCCAGCAGTTTATCGGCGGGCGCCCCCCAGTACGTC. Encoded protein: CASSLSAGAPQYV.

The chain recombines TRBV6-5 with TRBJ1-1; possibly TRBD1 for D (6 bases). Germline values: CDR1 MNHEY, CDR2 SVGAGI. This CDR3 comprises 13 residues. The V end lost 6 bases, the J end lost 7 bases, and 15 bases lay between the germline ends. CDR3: CASRQGLVGEAFF. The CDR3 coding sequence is TGTGCCAGCAGGCAGGGGTTAGTTGGTGAAGCTTTCTTT.

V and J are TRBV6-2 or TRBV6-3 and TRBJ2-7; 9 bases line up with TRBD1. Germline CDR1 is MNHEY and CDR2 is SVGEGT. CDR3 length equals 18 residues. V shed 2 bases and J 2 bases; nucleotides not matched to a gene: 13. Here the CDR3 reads CASSYVMGQGGTPYEQYV. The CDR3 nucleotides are TGTGCCAGCAGTTACGTCATGGGACAGGGAGGGACACCCTACGAGCAGTACGTC.

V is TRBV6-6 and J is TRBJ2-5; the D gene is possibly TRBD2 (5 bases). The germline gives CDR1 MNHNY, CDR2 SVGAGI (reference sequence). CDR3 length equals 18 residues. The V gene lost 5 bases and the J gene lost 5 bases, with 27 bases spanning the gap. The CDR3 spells CASSPRLQTQDSRETQYF. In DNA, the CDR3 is TGTGCCAGCAGTCCCCGACTACAAACCCAAGACTCTAGGGAGACCCAGTACTTC.

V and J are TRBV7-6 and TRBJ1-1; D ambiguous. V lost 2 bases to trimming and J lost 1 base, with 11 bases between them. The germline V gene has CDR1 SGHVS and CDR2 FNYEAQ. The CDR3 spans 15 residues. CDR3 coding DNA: TGTGCCAGCAGCTTACAGTTGCCGGGGAACACTGAAGCTTTCTTT. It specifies CASSLQLPGNTEAFF.

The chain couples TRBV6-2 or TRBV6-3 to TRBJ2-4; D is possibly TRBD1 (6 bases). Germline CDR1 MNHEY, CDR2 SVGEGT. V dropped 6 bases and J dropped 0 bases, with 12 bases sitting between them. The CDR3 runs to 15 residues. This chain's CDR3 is CASSPGHLAKNIQYF. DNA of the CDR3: TGTGCCAGCAGCCCGGGACACCTAGCCAAAAACATTCAGTACTTC.

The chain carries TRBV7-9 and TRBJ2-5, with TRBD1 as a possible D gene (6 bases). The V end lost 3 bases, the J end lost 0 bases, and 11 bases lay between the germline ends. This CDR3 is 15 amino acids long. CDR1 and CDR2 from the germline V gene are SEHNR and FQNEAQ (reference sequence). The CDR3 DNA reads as TGTGCCAGCAGCTTTTGGACAGCCCACCAAGAGACCCAGTACTTC. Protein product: CASSFWTAHQETQYF.

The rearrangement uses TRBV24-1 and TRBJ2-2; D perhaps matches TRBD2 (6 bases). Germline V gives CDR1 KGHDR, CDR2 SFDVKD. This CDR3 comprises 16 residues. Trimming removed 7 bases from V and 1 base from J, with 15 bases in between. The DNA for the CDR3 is TGTGCCACCAGGGGTGTTGGAGGGAGGAACACCGGGGAGCTGTTTTTT. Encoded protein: CATRGVGGRNTGELFF.

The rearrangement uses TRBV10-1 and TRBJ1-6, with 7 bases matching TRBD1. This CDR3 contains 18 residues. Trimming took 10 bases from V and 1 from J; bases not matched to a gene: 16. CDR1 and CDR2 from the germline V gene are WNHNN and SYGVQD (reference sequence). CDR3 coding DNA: TGCGCCACTGGCTCTGACAGGGTGGGGGGATCCTATAATTCACCCCTCCACTTT. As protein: CATGSDRVGGSYNSPLHF.

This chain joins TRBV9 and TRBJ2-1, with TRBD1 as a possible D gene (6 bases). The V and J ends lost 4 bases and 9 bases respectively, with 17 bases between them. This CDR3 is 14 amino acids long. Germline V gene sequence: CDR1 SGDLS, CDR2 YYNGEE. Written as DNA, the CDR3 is TGTGCCAGCAGCCCGACAGGAGCCGGGGCTGAGCAGTTCTTC. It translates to CASSPTGAGAEQFF.

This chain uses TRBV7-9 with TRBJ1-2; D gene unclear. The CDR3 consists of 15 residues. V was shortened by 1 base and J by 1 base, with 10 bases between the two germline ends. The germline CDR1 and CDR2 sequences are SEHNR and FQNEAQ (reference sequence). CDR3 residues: CASSLGGTLNYGYTF. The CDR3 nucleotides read TGTGCCAGCAGCTTAGGAGGCACCCTTAACTATGGCTACACCTTC.

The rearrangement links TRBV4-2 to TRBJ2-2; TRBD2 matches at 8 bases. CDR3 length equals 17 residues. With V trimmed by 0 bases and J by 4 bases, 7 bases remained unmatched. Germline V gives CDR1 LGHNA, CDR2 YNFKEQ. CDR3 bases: TGTGCCAGCAGCCAAGATTCGGCGGGGGGTCCCACCGGGGAGCTGTTTTTT. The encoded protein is CASSQDSAGGPTGELFF.

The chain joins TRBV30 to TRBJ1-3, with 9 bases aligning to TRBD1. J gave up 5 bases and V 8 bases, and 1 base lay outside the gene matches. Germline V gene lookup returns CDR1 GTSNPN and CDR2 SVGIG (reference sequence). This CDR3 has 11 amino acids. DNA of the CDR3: TGTGCCGGGACAGGGAGAAACACCATATATTTT. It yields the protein CAGTGRNTIYF.

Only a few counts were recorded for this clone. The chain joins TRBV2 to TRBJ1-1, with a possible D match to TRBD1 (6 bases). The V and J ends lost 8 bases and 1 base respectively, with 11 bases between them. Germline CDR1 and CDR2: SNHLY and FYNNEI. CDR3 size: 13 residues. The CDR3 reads CASDGQKNTEAFF. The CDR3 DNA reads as TGTGCCAGCGACGGACAGAAGAACACTGAAGCTTTCTTT. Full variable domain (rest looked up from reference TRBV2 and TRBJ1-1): EPEVTQTPSHQVTQMGQEVILRCVPISNHLYFYWYRQILGQKVEFLVSFYNNEISEKSEIFDDQFSVERPDGSNFTLKIRSTKLEDSAMYFCASDGQKNTEAFFGQGTRLTVV.

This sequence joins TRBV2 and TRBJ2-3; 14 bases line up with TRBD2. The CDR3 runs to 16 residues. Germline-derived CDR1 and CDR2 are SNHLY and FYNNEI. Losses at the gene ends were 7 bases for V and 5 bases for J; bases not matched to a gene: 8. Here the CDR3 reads CASTLGLAGVGDTQYF. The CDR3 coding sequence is TGTGCCAGCACCCTGGGACTAGCGGGAGTGGGAGATACGCAGTATTTT.

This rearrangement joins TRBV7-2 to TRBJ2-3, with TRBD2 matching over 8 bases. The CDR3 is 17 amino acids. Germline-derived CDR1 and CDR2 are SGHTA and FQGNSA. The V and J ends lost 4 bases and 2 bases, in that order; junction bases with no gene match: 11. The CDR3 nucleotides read TGTGCCAGCAGCTCGATCCCGGGGGGGTGGGACACAGATACGCAGTATTTT. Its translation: CASSSIPGGWDTDTQYF.

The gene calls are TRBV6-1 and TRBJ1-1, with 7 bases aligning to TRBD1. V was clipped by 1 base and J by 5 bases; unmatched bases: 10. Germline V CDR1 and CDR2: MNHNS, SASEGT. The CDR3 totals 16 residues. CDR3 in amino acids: CASSEVGGAGWTEAFF. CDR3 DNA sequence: TGTGCCAGCAGTGAAGTAGGGGGCGCCGGGTGGACTGAAGCTTTCTTT.

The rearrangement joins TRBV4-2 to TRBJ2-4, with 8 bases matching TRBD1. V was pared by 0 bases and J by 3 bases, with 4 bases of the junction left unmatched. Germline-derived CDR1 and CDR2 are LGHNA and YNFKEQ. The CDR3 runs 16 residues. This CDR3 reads CASSQDPGTGKNIQYF. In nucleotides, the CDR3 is TGTGCCAGCAGCCAAGATCCCGGGACAGGCAAAAACATTCAGTACTTC.

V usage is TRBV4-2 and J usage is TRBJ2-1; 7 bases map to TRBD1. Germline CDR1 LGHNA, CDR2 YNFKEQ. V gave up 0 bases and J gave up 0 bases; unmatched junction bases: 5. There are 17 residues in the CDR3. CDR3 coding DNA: TGTGCCAGCAGCCAAGATCTAGGGGGCGGCTCCTACAATGAGCAGTTCTTC. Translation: CASSQDLGGGSYNEQFF.

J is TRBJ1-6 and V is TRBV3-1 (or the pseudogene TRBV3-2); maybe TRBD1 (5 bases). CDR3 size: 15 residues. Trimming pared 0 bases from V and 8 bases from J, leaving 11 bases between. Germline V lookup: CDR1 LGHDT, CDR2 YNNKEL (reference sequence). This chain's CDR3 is CASSQDRAAYSPLHF. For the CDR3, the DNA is TGTGCCAGCAGCCAAGACAGGGCCGCCTATTCACCCCTCCACTTT.